The following is a T cell receptor (beta chain) sequence with its context. What it binds is unknown. Each sample came from a Caucasian adult donor living in Nashville, Tennessee. This entry comes from a study of shared clonotypes between healthy human individuals. Data came from immunoSEQ multiplex PCR; TCRdb stores just in-frame clones and leaves some out. The sample records around 690,000 clones, 90% being singletons. Study-wide points: For naive CD4 cells, around 5% of clonotypes were shared across a handful of donors. Larger richness was generally estimated for naive than memory subsets.

This CDR3 is 16 amino acids long. The V and J ends lost 3 bases and 4 bases, in that order; junction bases with no gene match: 4. CDR1 and CDR2 (germline): SEHNR, FQNEAQ (reference sequence). This receptor was identified in a man aged 18 to 30 in good health. Some clones in this sample may be carry-over from other donors' samples. Sequencing used memory CD8+ T cells from PBMCs. Subset in this sample: CD45RO+ cells pooled with CCR7-negative TemRA cells. This chain uses TRBV7-9 with TRBJ2-7; 15 bases agree with TRBD2. CDR3 region: CASSFGLAGGYYEQYF. Here the CDR3 DNA reads TGTGCCAGCAGCTTTGGACTAGCGGGAGGGTATTACGAGCAGTACTTC.